This T cell receptor (beta chain) came from a study of T cells in Graves' hyperthyroidism and ophthalmopathy. The sample holds many counts of this clonotype. Researchers took RNA transcripts and amplified the TCR beta CDR3 regions from them. The TCR CDR3 first-round RT-PCR relied on the HTBI primer set. TCRdb re-derived calls from the multiplex PCR reads in MiXCR, one entry per CDR3 protein. Of approximately 410,000 distinct CDR3 sequences detected, around 15% appear once; the ten largest clones hold roughly an eighth. With duration under 3 months, ophthalmopathy was active: Clinical Activity Score at least 3, NOSPECS at least 4. This clonotype was obtained from a man younger than 35 with Graves' ophthalmopathy. Sequenced: blood.

CDR3 in amino acids: CARAGVTRGQETQYF. The DNA for the CDR3 is TGTGCCAGGGCGGGGGTAACTAGGGGACAAGAGACCCAGTACTTC. The chain uses TRBV2 and TRBJ2-5, with 7 bases aligning to TRBD2. This CDR3 comprises 15 residues. J lost 2 bases, V lost 9 bases, and 12 bases had no gene match. Germline V gives CDR1 SNHLY, CDR2 FYNNEI.